This T cell receptor (beta chain) is from a study of long-term antiretroviral therapy in people with HIV. There are 11 residues in the CDR3. The germline CDR1 and CDR2 sequences are SGHTA and FQGNSA. V lost 3 bases and J lost 8, with 7 bases in between. Run at survey level, the immunoSEQ assay was version v3.0. Sequencing aimed at roughly 35,000-55,000 T-cell genomes per sample. Clones were read by immunoSEQ multiplex PCR, and TCRdb kept only the in-frame ones, dropping some. Of approximately 29,000 clones in the sample, about 93% were seen once. Note on this clone: Its antigen is currently unknown.

Study-wide findings and caveats: Transplant-donor-level diversity was not reached after ART, though diversity increased. Documentation of ART adherence, viral resistance or therapy changes was absent.

Every one of the participants with HIV received treatment in the United States. The sequence was collected from a man aged 35-49 years with HIV. The sample consisted of unsorted PBMCs, taken 6.2 years after starting antiretroviral therapy. The chain combines TRBV7-2 with TRBJ1-2, with D perhaps matching TRBD1 (5 bases). As DNA, the CDR3 is TGTGCCAGCAGCTTCCGGGACGGCTACACCTTC. It yields the protein CASSFRDGYTF.